The rows below give T cell receptor beta chains drawn from one sample of a study of T cells in Graves' hyperthyroidism and ophthalmopathy. A single record per CDR3 protein comes from TCRdb applying MiXCR to the multiplex PCR reads. This repertoire shows about 530,000 distinct CDR3 sequences, over 15% found once; its top ten account for about 16%. The sample was blood. Every receptor here comes from a woman in her late teens or twenties with Graves' ophthalmopathy. Both conserved end residues are part of each CDR3. A D gene is named only where the DNA matches it firmly. Rows give clone size only sometimes, using once, few, many, or a class for an expanded clone.

d_call	j_call	v_call	cdr3_length	clone_size	cdr3_aa	cdr3_nt
TRBD2	TRBJ2-7	TRBV13	17	many	CASSSRTSGGEPYEQYF	TGTGCCAGCAGCTCAAGGACTAGCGGGGGGGAGCCCTACGAGCAGTACTTC
TRBD2	TRBJ2-7	TRBV27	14	many	CASTPFGGSYEQYF	TGTGCCAGCACTCCCTTCGGGGGGTCCTACGAGCAGTACTTC
.	TRBJ1-2	TRBV29-1	12	.	CSVEGSNYGYTF	TGCAGCGTTGAAGGGTCTAACTATGGCTACACCTTC
TRBD2	TRBJ2-1	TRBV18	15	.	CASSPISGGPGEQFF	TGTGCCAGCTCACCAATTAGCGGGGGGCCGGGTGAGCAGTTCTTC
.	TRBJ1-5	TRBV5-6	14	.	CASSLGQIHAPQHF	TGTGCCAGCAGCTTGGGACAGATCCACGCGCCCCAACATTTT
.	TRBJ1-3	TRBV2	16	many	CASSVERGFSGNTIYF	TGTGCCAGCAGCGTGGAGAGAGGGTTCTCTGGAAACACCATATATTTT
.	TRBJ2-3	TRBV2	12	few	CASSLSRDTQYF	TGTGCCAGCAGTCTTTCTCGCGATACGCAGTATTTT
.	TRBJ1-5	TRBV9	14	few	CASSVGDLQWPQHF	TGTGCCAGCAGCGTAGGTGATTTACAATGGCCCCAGCATTTT
.	TRBJ1-4	TRBV7-3	15	.	CASSLSGDLNEKLFF	TGTGCCAGCAGCTTAAGCGGGGACCTAAATGAAAAACTGTTTTTT
TRBD1	TRBJ2-4	TRBV7-2	15	.	CASSFDRETKNIQYF	TGTGCCAGCAGCTTTGACAGGGAAACCAAAAACATTCAGTACTTC
.	TRBJ2-7	TRBV9	15	many	CASSETGTSTYEQYF	TGTGCCAGCAGCGAAACCGGGACATCGACCTACGAGCAGTACTTC
.	TRBJ1-1	TRBV30	10	many	CAWSKREAFF	TGTGCCTGGAGTAAGAGAGAAGCTTTCTTT
.	TRBJ1-2	TRBV28	14	many	CASSSRTVRGGYTF	TGTGCCAGCAGTTCCCGGACAGTCCGAGGGGGCTACACCTTC
TRBD2	TRBJ2-2	TRBV7-2	16	many	CASSPNSGANTGELFF	TGTGCCAGCAGCCCCAATAGCGGGGCGAACACCGGGGAGCTGTTTTTT
.	TRBJ2-6	TRBV4-3	16	many	CASSQEAGSGANVLTF	TGCGCCAGCAGCCAAGAAGCAGGGAGTGGGGCCAACGTCCTGACTTTC
TRBD1	TRBJ2-1	TRBV28	16	many	CASRPLGQGVYNEQFF	TGTGCCAGCAGACCTCTGGGACAGGGGGTTTACAATGAGCAGTTCTTC
.	TRBJ1-2	TRBV20-1	15	many	CSAPGWSGLNYGYTF	TGCAGTGCCCCTGGATGGTCAGGCCTAAACTATGGCTACACCTTC
.	TRBJ2-3	TRBV13	16	many	CASSLPPPRSTDTQYF	TGTGCCAGCAGCTTACCACCCCCACGTAGCACAGATACGCAGTATTTT
TRBD1	TRBJ2-3	TRBV30	14	many	CAWTRDRGRDTQYF	TGTGCCTGGACTCGGGACAGGGGGCGGGATACGCAGTATTTT
.	TRBJ2-1	TRBV27	14	many	CASSFGTQYNEQFF	TGTGCCAGCAGTTTTGGGACTCAATACAATGAGCAGTTCTTC
TRBD1	TRBJ1-2	TRBV3-1	17	many	CASSHWTGTGEDYGYTF	TGTGCCAGCAGCCACTGGACCGGGACAGGGGAAGACTATGGCTACACCTTC
TRBD1	TRBJ1-2	TRBV6-1	13	few	CASRRDRVYGYTF	TGTGCCAGCAGAAGGGACAGGGTGTATGGCTACACCTTC
.	TRBJ2-1	TRBV4-1	15	few	CASSRGRGYINEQFF	TGCGCCAGCTCCCGGGGACGCGGCTACATCAATGAGCAGTTCTTC
.	TRBJ1-6	TRBV30	13	.	CAWSLGYNSPLHF	TGTGCCTGGAGTCTGGGATATAATTCACCCCTCCACTTT
TRBD1	TRBJ1-5	TRBV6-2/TRBV6-3	14	few	CASSWDRSNQPQHF	TGTGCCAGCAGTTGGGACAGGAGCAATCAGCCCCAGCATTTT
TRBD1	TRBJ1-1	TRBV24-1	16	many	CATSDFRQGAMAEAFF	TGTGCCACCAGTGATTTTCGACAGGGGGCGATGGCTGAAGCTTTCTTT
.	TRBJ2-7	TRBV24-1	15	.	CATSDRGGSIYEQYF	TGTGCCACCAGTGATAGAGGGGGGTCAATCTACGAGCAGTACTTC
.	TRBJ2-2	TRBV9	15	many	CASSVEARVTGELFF	TGTGCCAGCAGCGTAGAAGCCCGGGTCACCGGGGAGCTGTTTTTT
.	TRBJ1-2	TRBV20-1	14	few	CSARNMTGHYDYTF	TGCAGTGCTAGGAATATGACGGGCCACTATGACTACACCTTC
.	TRBJ1-3	TRBV6-1	14	once	CASRMASSGNTIYF	TGTGCCAGCAGGATGGCCTCCTCTGGAAACACCATATATTTT
TRBD1	TRBJ2-5	TRBV4-1	16	few	CASSPWGTDLQEAQYF	TGCGCCAGCAGCCCATGGGGGACAGACCTCCAAGAGGCCCAGTACTTC
TRBD1	TRBJ1-4	TRBV4-3	17	.	CASSQGSAGTGFEKLFF	TGCGCCAGCAGCCAAGGGTCAGCCGGGACAGGGTTTGAAAAACTGTTTTTT
TRBD2	TRBJ2-7	TRBV6-1	17	many	CASSPIQGVAGAYEQYF	TGTGCCAGCAGTCCTATCCAGGGCGTAGCGGGGGCCTACGAGCAGTACTTC
TRBD2	TRBJ2-2	TRBV11-2	17	many	CASSLDRGTSDTGELFF	TGTGCCAGCAGCTTAGATCGTGGGACTAGCGACACCGGGGAGCTGTTTTTT
TRBD1	TRBJ2-2	TRBV7-9	15	few	CASRSRDRGSGELFF	TGTGCCAGCAGGTCCCGGGACAGGGGATCAGGGGAGCTGTTTTTT
.	TRBJ1-1	TRBV20-1	14	.	CSAREQGWGTEAFF	TGCAGTGCTAGGGAGCAGGGGTGGGGCACTGAAGCTTTCTTT
.	TRBJ2-1	TRBV12-3/TRBV12-4	13	.	CASSRALATQQFF	TGTGCCAGCAGCCGTGCCTTGGCCACCCAGCAGTTCTTC
.	TRBJ2-3	TRBV19	17	few	CASSILRADTSTDTQYF	TGTGCCAGTAGTATATTAAGGGCGGACACTAGCACAGATACGCAGTATTTT
TRBD1	TRBJ1-2	TRBV6-5	16	many	CASSYAIQGAEKGYTF	TGTGCCAGCAGTTACGCGATACAGGGGGCGGAAAAGGGCTACACCTTC
TRBD1	TRBJ1-3	TRBV5-1	18	.	CASSLGTGGGRSGNTIYF	TGCGCCAGCAGCTTGGGGACAGGGGGAGGCCGTTCTGGAAACACCATATATTTT
.	TRBJ2-5	TRBV14	12	.	CASRKVGETQYF	TGTGCCAGCAGAAAGGTCGGGGAGACCCAGTACTTC
TRBD2	TRBJ2-7	TRBV12-3/TRBV12-4	15	many	CASSWGGRAVYEQYF	TGTGCCAGCAGTTGGGGCGGGAGGGCTGTATACGAGCAGTACTTC
.	TRBJ1-4	TRBV5-6	14	.	CASSKGRRNEKLFF	TGTGCCAGCAGCAAGGGACGGAGGAATGAAAAACTGTTTTTT
.	TRBJ1-1	TRBV6-2/TRBV6-3	14	once	CASNPRAANTEAFF	TGTGCCAGCAACCCCAGGGCGGCGAACACTGAAGCTTTCTTT
.	TRBJ2-7	TRBV9	13	few	CARWGWRGHEQYF	TGTGCCCGTTGGGGGTGGAGGGGGCACGAGCAGTACTTC
TRBD2	TRBJ2-1	TRBV3-1	14	many	CASRLAGSYNEQFF	TGTGCCAGCAGGCTAGCGGGCTCCTACAATGAGCAGTTCTTC